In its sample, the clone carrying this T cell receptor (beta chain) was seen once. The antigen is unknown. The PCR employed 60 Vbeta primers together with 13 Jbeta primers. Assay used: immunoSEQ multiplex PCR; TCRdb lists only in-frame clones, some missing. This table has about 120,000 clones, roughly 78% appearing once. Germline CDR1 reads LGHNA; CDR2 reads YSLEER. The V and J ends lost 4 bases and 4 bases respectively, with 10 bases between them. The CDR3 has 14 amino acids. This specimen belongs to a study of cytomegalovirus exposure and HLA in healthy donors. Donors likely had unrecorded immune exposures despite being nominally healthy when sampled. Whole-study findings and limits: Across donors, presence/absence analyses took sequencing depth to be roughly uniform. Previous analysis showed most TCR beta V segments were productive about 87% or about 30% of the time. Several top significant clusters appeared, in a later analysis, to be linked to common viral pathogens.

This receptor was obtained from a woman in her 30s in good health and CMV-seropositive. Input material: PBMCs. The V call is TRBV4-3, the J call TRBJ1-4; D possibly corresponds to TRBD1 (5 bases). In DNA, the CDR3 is TGCGCCAGCAGCCCCGACAGATATAATGAAAAACTGTTTTTT. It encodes CASSPDRYNEKLFF.